Below are 28 T cell receptor beta chains sequenced from a single sample in a study of T-cell reconstitution after alpha-beta-depleted transplantation in children (dated by TCRdb to the mid-2010s). The library was produced with PCR. TCRdb shows the sequencer as Illumina HiSeq 2500. TCR libraries were prepared with molecular barcoding, using unique molecular identifiers to normalize TCRbeta repertoire quantification. Through fastp at Q25 and MiXCR, TCRdb rebuilt clones from the public reads, retaining in-frame beta chains. Rows merge per CDR3 protein into single entries with the most common DNA and genes. Within this sample are about 420,000 distinct CDR3 sequences, with roughly 16% of them counted one time only. Under 30% of the sample is held by the ten biggest clonotypes. Sample treatment or condition, as interpreted from the label and publication: allogeneic hematopoietic cell transplantation with graft depleted of TCRalphabeta T cells and CD19 B cells.

Sequences were derived from PBMCs, mostly from graft donor cells, sampled 360 days after TCRalphabeta/CD19-depleted stem cell transplant. The receptors were sampled from a boy under three years old who had a stem cell transplant for Wiskott-Aldrich syndrome, so the T cells may come from the graft donor.

This clonotype was seen a handful of times. V is TRBV20-1 and J is TRBJ2-7, with 8 positions matching TRBD2. The germline gives CDR1 DFQATT, CDR2 SNEGSKA (reference sequence). CDR3 length equals 12 residues. V shed 3 bases, J shed 4 bases, and the junction held 2 bases outside the gene matches. The CDR3 reads CSASGRVYEQYF. In nucleotides, the CDR3 is TGCAGTGCTAGCGGGAGGGTTTACGAGCAGTACTTC.

J is TRBJ2-7 and V is TRBV20-1, with 11 positions matching TRBD1. Trimming removed 3 bases from V and 2 bases from J; junction bases left unmatched: 3. This CDR3 contains 14 residues. Looked up from germline, CDR1 is DFQATT and CDR2 is SNEGSKA (reference sequence). CDR3 DNA sequence: TGCAGTGCTAGCGGACAGGGGGCGACCTACGAGCAGTACTTC. Protein sequence: CSASGQGATYEQYF.

This clonotype was detected only a few times. V usage is TRBV7-9 and J usage is TRBJ2-1; 7 nucleotides line up with TRBD2. Per the germline V gene, CDR1 is SEHNR and CDR2 is FQNEAQ (reference sequence). Trimming at V came to 6 bases and at J to 3 bases, leaving 8 bases not matched to a gene. CDR3 length: 15 amino acids. CDR3 loop: CASSTAGNNYNEQFF. The CDR3 nucleotides read TGTGCCAGCAGTACAGCGGGAAATAACTACAATGAGCAGTTCTTC.

The chain combines TRBV5-1 with TRBJ2-7, with 8 bases matching TRBD2. V trimming: 4 bases; J trimming: 5 bases; junction bases outside the gene matches: 11. Germline CDR1 SGHRS, CDR2 YFSETQ. There are 15 residues in the CDR3. This chain's CDR3 is CASSPTSGSFHEQYF. Written as DNA, the CDR3 is TGCGCCAGCAGCCCAACCAGCGGGAGTTTCCACGAGCAGTACTTC. Together with reference TRBV5-1 and TRBJ2-7, the CDR3 gives the full variable domain: KAGVTQTPRYLIKTRGQQVTLSCSPISGHRSVSWYQQTPGQGLQFLFEYFSETQRNKGNFPGRFSGRQFSNSRSEMNVSTLELGDSALYLCASSPTSGSFHEQYFGPGTRLTVT.

This chain links TRBV20-1 with TRBJ1-6; D remains ambiguous. Germline CDR1 is DFQATT and CDR2 is SNEGSKA (reference sequence). Trimming removed 1 base at V and 8 bases at J, with 18 bases between. This CDR3 has 16 amino acids. CDR3 sequence: CSARGSPAGIDSPLHF. The CDR3 coding sequence is TGCAGTGCTAGAGGGTCCCCTGCCGGGATAGATTCACCCCTCCACTTT.

Ten or more counts support this clonotype. CDR3 amino acids: CASSLFSGPDTQYF. DNA of the CDR3: TGCGCCAGCAGCTTGTTTTCAGGCCCAGATACGCAGTATTTT. The chain employs TRBV5-1 and TRBJ2-3; D is unresolved. V was clipped by 1 base and J by 4 bases, with 10 bases between them. The CDR3 is made up of 14 amino acids. Germline CDR1 SGHRS, CDR2 YFSETQ.

J is TRBJ2-5 and V is TRBV5-1; TRBD1 might be the D (6 bases). This CDR3 comprises 16 residues. The V gene lost 5 bases and the J gene lost 4 bases, with 21 bases spanning the gap. CDR1 SGHRS and CDR2 YFSETQ come from the germline V gene. The CDR3 loop is CASRQGTQNGGETQYF. The CDR3 coding sequence is TGCGCCAGCAGGCAGGGGACGCAAAATGGGGGAGAGACCCAGTACTTC.

J is TRBJ2-3 and V is TRBV5-1; D unresolved. The germline V gene has CDR1 SGHRS and CDR2 YFSETQ. Trimming left V 6 bases short and J 12 bases short, with 14 bases between. The CDR3 has 11 residues. The CDR3 region has the DNA TGCGCCAGCACCGTCAACTTGATTCAGTATTTT. It codes for CASTVNLIQYF.

This clonotype has just a few counts. The chain links TRBV12-3 or TRBV12-4 to TRBJ2-2, with 7 bases that match TRBD1. This CDR3 comprises 13 residues. With V trimmed by 7 bases and J by 4 bases, 3 bases remained unmatched. This CDR3 reads CASTSGGTGELFF. For the CDR3, the DNA is TGTGCCAGCACCTCAGGGGGCACCGGGGAGCTGTTTTTT.

This clonotype appeared a few times. J is TRBJ1-3 and V is TRBV12-3 or TRBV12-4; unclear D gene. The CDR3 extends over 15 amino acids. Trimming stripped 4 bases from V and 0 bases from J, with 10 bases between. CDR3 sequence: CASSSLVLSGNTIYF. DNA of the CDR3: TGTGCCAGCAGTTCACTTGTCCTCTCTGGAAACACCATATATTTT.

A few counts support this clonotype. The V and J genes are TRBV6-1 and TRBJ1-5; no clear D. Deletions cut 5 bases from V and 4 bases from J, with 9 bases between. This CDR3 comprises 13 residues. Per germline, CDR1 MNHNS and CDR2 SASEGT. CDR3 nucleotides: TGTGCCAGCAGTAGTCAGGAGAATCAGCCCCAGCATTTT. Translation: CASSSQENQPQHF.

This clonotype was observed a few times. The chain carries TRBV7-2 and TRBJ2-1; 11 bases match TRBD2. Germline loops: CDR1 SGHTA, CDR2 FQGNSA. V shed 1 base, J shed 4 bases, and the junction held 3 bases outside the gene matches. The CDR3 has 16 residues. DNA for the CDR3: TGTGCCAGCAGCTTAGTCGGGACTAGCGGTTACAATGAGCAGTTCTTC. Protein: CASSLVGTSGYNEQFF.

This clonotype has more than one count but fewer than ten. The chain uses TRBV25-1 and TRBJ1-2; TRBD1 matches 7 bases. Germline CDR1 and CDR2: MGHDK and SYGVNS. Unmatched junction bases numbered 6, after V lost 3 bases and J lost 5 bases. The CDR3 consists of 14 residues. The CDR3 region has the DNA TGTGCCAGCAGTGATCCGACAGGGAGGTATGGCTACACCTTC. This codes for CASSDPTGRYGYTF.

This clonotype has just a few counts. The J gene is TRBJ2-7, the V gene TRBV11-1, with TRBD2 matching over 12 bases. CDR1 SGHAT and CDR2 FQDESV come from the germline V gene (reference sequence). Trimming took 0 bases from V and 6 from J; bases not matched to a gene: 15. CDR3 length: 19 amino acids. The CDR3 loop is CASSLAEVLAGGPYIEQYF. Written as DNA, the CDR3 is TGTGCCAGCAGCTTAGCGGAGGTTCTAGCGGGAGGGCCTTATATCGAGCAGTACTTC.

This rearrangement joins TRBV15 to TRBJ2-1; 7 nucleotides match TRBD2. V lost 3 bases to trimming and J lost 5 bases; unmatched junction nucleotides: 10. The CDR3 extends over 16 amino acids. From germline, CDR1 is LNHNV and CDR2 YYDKDF (reference sequence). Here the CDR3 DNA reads TGTGCCACCAGCAGGGATATTGCGGGAGTCGACAATGAGCAGTTCTTC. This translates into CATSRDIAGVDNEQFF.

This rearrangement joins TRBV5-1 to TRBJ2-2; D may be TRBD1 or TRBD2 (5 bases each). Germline CDR1 SGHRS, CDR2 YFSETQ. Trimming removed 3 bases from V and 6 bases from J, with 12 bases in between. The CDR3 totals 14 residues. The CDR3 DNA follows: TGCGCCAGCAGCTCCGGGGCCGAGGCCGGGGAGCTGTTTTTT. It codes for CASSSGAEAGELFF.

The rearrangement links TRBV7-7 to TRBJ2-7; the match to TRBD1 covers 10 bases. Germline V gene sequence: CDR1 SSHAT, CDR2 FNYEAQ (reference sequence). CDR3 length: 14 residues. Trimming took 5 bases from V and 5 from J; bases not matched to a gene: 6. The CDR3 loop reads CASSQGQGVHEQYF. CDR3 sequence (DNA): TGTGCCAGCAGCCAAGGACAGGGGGTGCACGAGCAGTACTTC. The whole variable domain, filled in from reference TRBV7-7 and TRBJ2-7, reads GAGVSQSPRYKVTKRGQDVTLRCDPISSHATLYWYQQALGQGPEFLTYFNYEAQPDKSGLPSDRFSAERPEGSISTLTIQRTEQRDSAMYRCASSQGQGVHEQYFGPGTRLTVT.

This chain joins TRBV24-1 and TRBJ2-2; TRBD2 aligns across 7 bases. Looked up from germline, CDR1 is KGHDR and CDR2 is SFDVKD. The junction had 5 bases not matched to a gene; V was cut back by 0 bases and J by 2 bases. The CDR3 consists of 17 residues. The CDR3 is CATSDLPGTKNTGELFF. The CDR3 DNA is TGTGCCACCAGTGATTTGCCAGGGACTAAAAACACCGGGGAGCTGTTTTTT.

For the CDR3, the DNA is TGCGCCAGCAGCCGGAGGGGGCGAGGAGATACGCAGTATTTT. It specifies CASSRRGRGDTQYF. This chain joins TRBV4-3 and TRBJ2-3; D perhaps matches TRBD1 (7 bases). Germline CDR1 and CDR2: LGHNA and YSLEER. Trimming shortened V by 4 bases and J by 5 bases, and 13 bases separated the two germline ends. This CDR3 comprises 14 residues.

This clonotype appeared a few times. V usage is TRBV4-2 and J usage is TRBJ2-7; 13 nucleotides align to TRBD2. Germline V gives CDR1 LGHNA, CDR2 YNFKEQ. CDR3 size: 18 residues. The V and J ends lost 1 base and 1 base, in that order; junction bases with no gene match: 7. The CDR3 coding sequence is TGTGCCAGCAGCCAAGGTCTAGGGACTAGCGGGATATCCTACGAGCAGTACTTC. It translates to CASSQGLGTSGISYEQYF.

Only a few counts were recorded for this clonotype. The chain recombines TRBV27 with TRBJ2-1; no firm D call. V was pared by 4 bases and J by 0 bases, with 7 bases between. In germline, CDR1 is MNHEY, CDR2 SMNVEV (reference sequence). The CDR3 sequence is 14 residues long. Here the CDR3 DNA reads TGTGCCAGCAGTTCCCTCAGCTCCTACAATGAGCAGTTCTTC. This gives the protein CASSSLSSYNEQFF.

The V and J genes are TRBV27 and TRBJ2-3, with TRBD2 matching over 8 bases. The CDR3 loop spans 15 amino acids. CDR1 MNHEY and CDR2 SMNVEV come from the germline V gene (reference sequence). With 5 bases clipped from V and 2 bases from J, the junction kept 6 bases outside the gene matches. CDR3 nucleotides: TGTGCCAGCAGTCCAGGGACTAGGACCACAGATACGCAGTATTTT. Protein product: CASSPGTRTTDTQYF.

The rearrangement links TRBV4-1 to TRBJ2-5, with 14 bases matching TRBD2. Germline trimming cut 4 bases from V and 5 bases from J; bases unmatched to any gene: 12. The CDR3 is 18 amino acids. From germline, CDR1 is MGHRA and CDR2 YSYEKL. The CDR3 reads CASSPGGLAGGTMETQYF. As DNA, the CDR3 is TGCGCCAGCAGCCCCGGCGGACTAGCGGGGGGCACAATGGAGACCCAGTACTTC.

This clonotype was detected only a few times. The chain combines TRBV16 with TRBJ2-5; the D gene is possibly TRBD2 (5 bases). V lost 0 bases to trimming and J lost 8 bases, with 13 bases between them. This CDR3 region has 14 residues. CDR1 is KGHSY, CDR2 FQNENV, per germline. CDR3 sequence: CASSQSLTEGTQYF. CDR3 nucleotides: TGTGCCAGCAGCCAATCGTTAACTGAGGGAACCCAGTACTTC.

The chain links TRBV24-1 to TRBJ2-4; 15 bases agree with TRBD2. The CDR3 sequence is 16 residues long. V trimming: 8 bases; J trimming: 3 bases; junction bases outside the gene matches: 4. The germline V gene encodes CDR1 KGHDR and CDR2 SFDVKD. The CDR3 is CATKRTSGGDKNIQYF. As DNA, the CDR3 is TGTGCCACCAAACGGACTAGCGGGGGGGACAAAAACATTCAGTACTTC.

This clonotype was detected a few times. The chain joins TRBV11-3 to TRBJ2-1; tentative D call: TRBD2 (6 bases). CDR3 length: 16 amino acids. The V end lost 5 bases, the J end lost 7 bases, and 21 bases lay between the germline ends. Germline values: CDR1 SGHNT, CDR2 YENEEA. CDR3 sequence reads: CASSRGRSGVFNEQFF. CDR3 nucleotide sequence: TGTGCCAGCAGCCGTGGCAGGTCGGGAGTCTTTAATGAGCAGTTCTTC.

The chain joins TRBV6-1 to TRBJ2-1; D possibly corresponds to TRBD1 (6 bases). Trimming left V 6 bases short and J 6 bases short, with 15 bases between. The CDR3 extends over 14 amino acids. Germline V gene lookup returns CDR1 MNHNS and CDR2 SASEGT. The CDR3 DNA reads TGTGCCAGCAGCCCCAAAACAGGGAGCAATGAGCAGTTCTTC. As protein: CASSPKTGSNEQFF.

In its sample, this clonotype was seen a few times. The chain carries TRBV24-1 and TRBJ2-1, with 7 bases lining up with TRBD1. This CDR3 spans 16 amino acids. The V gene's germline CDR1 is KGHDR and CDR2 SFDVKD. The junction had 6 bases not matched to a gene; V was cut back by 0 bases and J by 5 bases. CDR3 in DNA: TGTGCCACCAGTGATTTGCTCGGACAGGTTAACAATGAGCAGTTCTTC. This encodes CATSDLLGQVNNEQFF.